The rows below give T cell receptor beta chains drawn from one sample of a study of T cells after yellow fever vaccination. A single record per CDR3 protein comes from TCRdb applying MiXCR to the 5' RACE reads. Among some 600,000 distinct CDR3 sequences listed, around an eighth were seen once. Specimen: PBMCs, collected on the day of the yellow fever booster vaccination. Every receptor here comes from a man aged 30-40 years who received the YFV17D yellow fever vaccine. Both conserved end residues are part of each CDR3. The D gene is left open where the match is weak. Clone size is given for some rows only: seen once, a few or many times, or a class if the clone is expanded.

14,.,TRBJ1-4,TRBV23-1,few,TGCGCCAGCACCGGAAGGGGGTTAACCGAAAAACTGTTTTTT,CASTGRGLTEKLFF
17,.,TRBJ2-2,TRBV4-3,.,TGCGCCAGCAGTAAAGGGGGGCTGGCGGGATACACCGGGGAGCTGTTTTTT,CASSKGGLAGYTGELFF
14,.,TRBJ2-2,TRBV7-8,.,TGTGCCAGCAGCTTAGAAGGGCCCACCGGGGAGCTGTTTTTT,CASSLEGPTGELFF
12,.,TRBJ2-4,TRBV20-1,.,TGCAGTGCCGCGGAGGAGGTAAACATTCAGTACTTC,CSAAEEVNIQYF
16,.,TRBJ2-6,TRBV9,few,TGTGCCAGCAGCGTTACGGACAGCTCTGGGGCCAACGTCCTGACTTTC,CASSVTDSSGANVLTF
13,.,TRBJ2-3,TRBV24-1,many,TGTGCCACCAGTGATAACTACGCTTATACGCAGTATTTT,CATSDNYAYTQYF
15,TRBD1,TRBJ2-1,TRBV3-1,few,TGTGCCAGCAGCCCAGGGGACAGGGGTGACAATGAGCAGTTCTTC,CASSPGDRGDNEQFF
12,.,TRBJ2-3,TRBV7-9,few,TGTGCCAGCACGAGTTGGGGAGATACGCAGTATTTT,CASTSWGDTQYF
13,.,TRBJ2-7,TRBV12-3/TRBV12-4,.,TGTGCCAGCAGTTTTCACCCCTACTACGAGCAGTACTTC,CASSFHPYYEQYF
13,TRBD1,TRBJ2-7,TRBV20-1,.,TGCAGTGCCCCCAGGACAGGGACGATTGAGCAGTACTTC,CSAPRTGTIEQYF
15,.,TRBJ2-7,TRBV20-1,few,TGCAGTGCTAGGCTCTCCCTTCTAAGCTCCTACGAGCAGTACTTC,CSARLSLLSSYEQYF
16,.,TRBJ2-3,TRBV20-1,.,TGCTGTGCTAGGGGCTCCCCGGGACCCCTCGGAGATACGCAGTATTTT,CCARGSPGPLGDTQYF
15,TRBD2,TRBJ2-7,TRBV19,few,TGTGCCAGTAGTGTAACTAGCGGGAGGACTCGCGAGCAGTACTTC,CASSVTSGRTREQYF
14,.,TRBJ2-5,TRBV7-9,few,TGTGCCAGCACCCCAGGGCAGCGACAAGAGACCCAGTACTTC,CASTPGQRQETQYF
14,.,TRBJ2-7,TRBV20-1,.,TGCAGTGCTAGAGCACACAGGGTATCGGGCGAGCAGTACTTC,CSARAHRVSGEQYF
14,.,TRBJ2-3,TRBV14,.,TGTGCCAGCAGCCAAGAAGATTGGGAGATGGGGCAGTATTTT,CASSQEDWEMGQYF
17,.,TRBJ2-7,TRBV14,few,TGTGCCAGCAGCCAACATTCGGTGGGACCAAGCTCCTACGAGCAGTACTTC,CASSQHSVGPSSYEQYF
14,.,TRBJ2-7,TRBV6-2/TRBV6-3,.,TGTGCCAGCAGTTCCCGGAAGGGCTCCTACGAGCAGTACTTC,CASSSRKGSYEQYF
16,TRBD1,TRBJ2-3,TRBV7-2,.,TGTGCCAGCAGCTTACTTTCCGGGGCAGGGGGATATACGCAGTATTTT,CASSLLSGAGGYTQYF
13,TRBD1,TRBJ1-6,TRBV12-3/TRBV12-4,few,TGTGCCAGCAGTGGACAGGCCGGTTCACCCCTCCACTTT,CASSGQAGSPLHF
14,TRBD1,TRBJ1-4,TRBV19,.,TGTGCCAGTAGTTTCGGGACAGGCGTCGAAAAACTGTTTTTT,CASSFGTGVEKLFF
14,.,TRBJ2-6,TRBV12-3/TRBV12-4,many,TGTGCCAGCAGAATAAGCTCTGGGGCCAACGTCCTGACTTTC,CASRISSGANVLTF
14,.,TRBJ2-1,TRBV7-6,.,TGTGCCAGCAGCCCAGAAGTGACGCACAATGAGCAGTTCTTC,CASSPEVTHNEQFF
16,.,TRBJ2-1,TRBV5-1,.,TGCGCCAGCAGCTTGATGGCGAGAGCCTCCTACAATGAGCAGTTCTTC,CASSLMARASYNEQFF
17,TRBD1,TRBJ2-5,TRBV4-3,few,TGCGCCAGCAGCCAAGACATCGCTGGGACAGGGGCAGAGACCCAGTACTTC,CASSQDIAGTGAETQYF
17,.,TRBJ2-1,TRBV4-3,.,TGCGCCAGCAGCCAAAATCACAGGGCCACGGTTTACAATGAGCAGTTCTTC,CASSQNHRATVYNEQFF
12,.,TRBJ2-3,TRBV6-5,few,TGTGCCAGCAACGGGGGCACAGATACGCAGTATTTT,CASNGGTDTQYF
13,.,TRBJ2-7,TRBV7-9,.,TGTGCCAGCAGGGGGACTCCTTCCTACGAGCAGTACTTC,CASRGTPSYEQYF
17,.,TRBJ2-1,TRBV5-6,.,TGTGCCAGCAGCTTGGCCGTTGGAGGGTCGTCTTACAATGAGCAGTTCTTC,CASSLAVGGSSYNEQFF
16,TRBD2,TRBJ2-2,TRBV15,.,TGTGCCACCCTGGGACTAGCGGGAGAGAACACCGGGGAGCTGTTTTTT,CATLGLAGENTGELFF
14,.,TRBJ1-3,TRBV12-3/TRBV12-4,.,TGTGCCAGCAGGCAGGGGAGCACTGGAAACACCATATATTTT,CASRQGSTGNTIYF
12,.,TRBJ2-5,TRBV7-2,many,TGTGCCAGCAGCTGGGCTAGAGAGACCCAGTACTTC,CASSWARETQYF
18,.,TRBJ2-6,TRBV20-1,few,TGCAGTGCTAGAGATCCCAGGTTACCCAGCTCTGGGGCCAACGTCCTGACTTTC,CSARDPRLPSSGANVLTF
15,TRBD1,TRBJ2-5,TRBV6-5,many,TGTGCCAGCAGACCAGGACAGGGGTATCGAGAGACCCAGTACTTC,CASRPGQGYRETQYF
15,.,TRBJ2-7,TRBV5-1,few,TGCGCCAGCAGCTTGGCACCAAGCCCCCTCTACGAGCAGTACTTC,CASSLAPSPLYEQYF
14,TRBD2,TRBJ2-1,TRBV5-4,.,TGTGCCAGCAGCTTGGAACTAGCGAACAATGAGCAGTTCTTC,CASSLELANNEQFF
14,.,TRBJ1-5,TRBV20-1,.,TGCAGTGCTAGCCCCCTGGGTGGTAATCAGCCCCAGCATTTT,CSASPLGGNQPQHF
13,TRBD1,TRBJ1-2,TRBV5-1,.,TGCGCCAGCAGCAACAGGGGTGACTATGGTTACACCTTC,CASSNRGDYGYTF
17,TRBD2,TRBJ2-1,TRBV29-1,.,TGCAGCGTTTCCCCCCTTGGCCTAGCGGGGCGCTACAATGAGCAGTTCTTC,CSVSPLGLAGRYNEQFF
13,.,TRBJ1-1,TRBV19,many,TGTGCCAGTAGTACCCTTAAAGACACTGAAGCTTTCTTT,CASSTLKDTEAFF
17,.,TRBJ1-6,TRBV21-1,.,TGTGCCAGCAGCATTCCAGGGGACGGCTCCTATAATTCACCCCTCCACTTT,CASSIPGDGSYNSPLHF
13,.,TRBJ2-2,TRBV5-1,.,TGCGCCAGCAGCTTTGGAGACACCGGGGAGCTGTTTTTT,CASSFGDTGELFF
14,TRBD2,TRBJ2-3,TRBV15,few,TGTGCCACCAGCATCGGGGGGAGAACAGATACGCAGTATTTT,CATSIGGRTDTQYF
15,.,TRBJ1-2,TRBV18,.,TGTGCCAGCTCACCTAACCAGGACGACCCCTATGGCTACACCTTC,CASSPNQDDPYGYTF
17,.,TRBJ2-2,TRBV5-4,few,TGTGCCAGCAGCCCTAAGCTGACTAGGTCTGGCACCGGGGAGCTGTTTTTT,CASSPKLTRSGTGELFF
14,.,TRBJ1-4,TRBV7-9,few,TGTGCCAGCAGCTTAGGAGGGAAGGCTGAAAAACTGTTTTTT,CASSLGGKAEKLFF
13,.,TRBJ2-1,TRBV20-1,.,TGCAGTGCTAGAGATTGGCCAGATGCGGCGCAGTTCTTC,CSARDWPDAAQFF
15,.,TRBJ2-3,TRBV20-1,few,TGCAGTGCTAGGGGTATGAGGGGGAGCACAGATACGCAGTATTTT,CSARGMRGSTDTQYF
13,.,TRBJ2-3,TRBV9,.,TGTGCCAGCAGCGACAGGCATCCAGATACGCAGTATTTT,CASSDRHPDTQYF
13,.,TRBJ2-3,TRBV28,.,TGTGCCAGCAATGCTCCTGGCACAGATACGCAGTATTTT,CASNAPGTDTQYF